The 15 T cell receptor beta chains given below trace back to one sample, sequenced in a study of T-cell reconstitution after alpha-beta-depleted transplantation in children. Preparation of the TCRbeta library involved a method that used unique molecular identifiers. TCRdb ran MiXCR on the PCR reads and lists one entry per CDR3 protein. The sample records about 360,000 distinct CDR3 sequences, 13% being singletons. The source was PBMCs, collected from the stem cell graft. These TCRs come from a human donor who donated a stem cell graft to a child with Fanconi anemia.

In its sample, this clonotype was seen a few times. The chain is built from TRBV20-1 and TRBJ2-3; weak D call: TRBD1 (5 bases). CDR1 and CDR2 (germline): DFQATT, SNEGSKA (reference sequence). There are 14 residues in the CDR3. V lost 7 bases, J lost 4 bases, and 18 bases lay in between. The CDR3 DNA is TGCAGTGTCAGGGCCGCTAAAGTCGCAGATACGCAGTATTTT. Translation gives CSVRAAKVADTQYF.

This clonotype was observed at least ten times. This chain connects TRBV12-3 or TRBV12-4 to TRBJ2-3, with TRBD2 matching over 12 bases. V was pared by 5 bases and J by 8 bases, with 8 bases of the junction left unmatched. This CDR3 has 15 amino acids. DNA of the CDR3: TGTGCCAGCAGTCCGGGGCTAGCGGGGGGGCGTACGCAGTATTTT. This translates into CASSPGLAGGRTQYF.

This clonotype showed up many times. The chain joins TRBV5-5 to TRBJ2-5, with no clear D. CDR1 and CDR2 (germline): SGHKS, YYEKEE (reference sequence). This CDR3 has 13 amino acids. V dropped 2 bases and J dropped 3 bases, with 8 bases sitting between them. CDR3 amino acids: CASSLGQEETQYF. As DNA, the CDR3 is TGTGCCAGCAGCTTAGGGCAGGAAGAGACCCAGTACTTC.

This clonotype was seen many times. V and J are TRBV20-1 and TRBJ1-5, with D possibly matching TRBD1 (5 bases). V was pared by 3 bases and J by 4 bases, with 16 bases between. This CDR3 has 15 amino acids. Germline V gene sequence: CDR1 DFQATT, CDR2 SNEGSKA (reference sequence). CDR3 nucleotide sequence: TGCAGTGCTAGCCCCGCAGGGAGAGGAAATCAGCCCCAGCATTTT. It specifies CSASPAGRGNQPQHF.

In DNA, the CDR3 is TGTGCCAGCAGCGAGGAGGGTGAGACAGGGTTCGGTGAGACCCAGTACTTC. Residues: CASSEEGETGFGETQYF. The chain uses TRBV9 and TRBJ2-5, with D maybe TRBD1 (7 bases). The CDR3 is 17 residues long. Germline values: CDR1 SGDLS, CDR2 YYNGEE. V lost 3 bases and J lost 5, with 23 bases in between.

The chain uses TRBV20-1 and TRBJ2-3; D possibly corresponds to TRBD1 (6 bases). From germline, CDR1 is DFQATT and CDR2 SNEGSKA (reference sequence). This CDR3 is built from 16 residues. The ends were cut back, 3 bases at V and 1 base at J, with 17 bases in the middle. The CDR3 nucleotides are TGCAGTGCTAGTGGACAGACGATTACGGGCACAGATACGCAGTATTTT. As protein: CSASGQTITGTDTQYF.

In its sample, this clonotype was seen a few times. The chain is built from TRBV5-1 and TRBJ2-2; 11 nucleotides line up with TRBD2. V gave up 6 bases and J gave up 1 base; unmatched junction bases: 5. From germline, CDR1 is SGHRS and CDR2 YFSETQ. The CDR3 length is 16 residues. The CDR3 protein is CASKLGLAGNTGELFF. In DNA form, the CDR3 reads TGCGCCAGCAAGCTAGGACTAGCGGGGAACACCGGGGAGCTGTTTTTT.

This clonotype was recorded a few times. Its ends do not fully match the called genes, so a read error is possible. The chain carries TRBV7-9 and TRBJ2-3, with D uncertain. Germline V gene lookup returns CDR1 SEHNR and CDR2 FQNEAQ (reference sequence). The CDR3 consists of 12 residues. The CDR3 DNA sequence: TGTGCCAGCAGCTCCACTCGGATAGGAGAGAATTTT. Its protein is CASSSTRIGENF.

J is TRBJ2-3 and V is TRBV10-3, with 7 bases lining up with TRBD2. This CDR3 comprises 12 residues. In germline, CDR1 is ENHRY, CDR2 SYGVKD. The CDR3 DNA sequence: TGTGACCTCCGGGGAGGGGAGGATACGCAGTATTTT. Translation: CDLRGGEDTQYF.

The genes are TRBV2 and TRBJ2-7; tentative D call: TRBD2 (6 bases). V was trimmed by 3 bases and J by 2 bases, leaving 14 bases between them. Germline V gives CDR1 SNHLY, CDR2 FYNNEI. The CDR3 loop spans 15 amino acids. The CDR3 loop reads CASSDHGEETYEQYF. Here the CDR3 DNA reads TGTGCCAGCAGTGACCATGGGGAGGAAACCTACGAGCAGTACTTC.

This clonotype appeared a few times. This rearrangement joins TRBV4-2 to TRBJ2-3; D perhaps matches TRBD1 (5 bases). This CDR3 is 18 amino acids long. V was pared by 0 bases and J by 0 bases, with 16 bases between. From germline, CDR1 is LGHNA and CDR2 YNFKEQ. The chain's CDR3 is CASSQEIMQGPSTDTQYF. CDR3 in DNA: TGTGCCAGCAGCCAAGAGATAATGCAGGGTCCTAGCACAGATACGCAGTATTTT.

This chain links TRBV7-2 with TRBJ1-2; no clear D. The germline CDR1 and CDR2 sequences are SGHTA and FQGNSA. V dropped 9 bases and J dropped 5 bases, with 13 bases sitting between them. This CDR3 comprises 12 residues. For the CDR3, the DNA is TGTGCCAGTGGACGAGTATTATATGGCTACACCTTC. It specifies CASGRVLYGYTF.

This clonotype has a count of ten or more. As DNA, the CDR3 is TGTGCCACCAGCAGAGACCCAGTGGAAGGAGGCGAGCAGTACGTC. It specifies CATSRDPVEGGEQYV. J is TRBJ2-7 and V is TRBV15; weak D call: TRBD2 (5 bases). This CDR3 region has 15 residues. From germline, CDR1 is LNHNV and CDR2 YYDKDF (reference sequence). Trimming stripped 0 bases from V and 6 bases from J, with 15 bases between.

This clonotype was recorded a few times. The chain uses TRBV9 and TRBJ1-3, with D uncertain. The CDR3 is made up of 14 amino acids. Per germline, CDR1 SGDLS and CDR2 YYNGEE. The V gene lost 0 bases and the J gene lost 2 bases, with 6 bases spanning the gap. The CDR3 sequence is CASSVERPGNTIYF. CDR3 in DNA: TGTGCCAGCAGCGTAGAAAGACCTGGAAACACCATATATTTT.

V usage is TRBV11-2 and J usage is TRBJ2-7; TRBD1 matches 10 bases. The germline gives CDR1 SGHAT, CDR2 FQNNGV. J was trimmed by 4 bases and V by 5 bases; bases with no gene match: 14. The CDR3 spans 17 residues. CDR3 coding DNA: TGTGCCAGCAGCCGCCACGGCTCCGGGACAGGGGCGTACGAGCAGTACTTC. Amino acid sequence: CASSRHGSGTGAYEQYF.